One sample yielded the 8 T cell receptor beta chains listed below, sequenced in a study of CD8 T cells in ankylosing spondylitis. Study observations and caveats: Ankylosing spondylitis blood seemed to carry a telltale TCR beta motif made of under ten highly homologous variants.

Antigen specificity for these receptors is unknown. TCRdb ran MiXCR on the 5' RACE reads and lists one entry per CDR3 protein. The sample yields over 400,000 distinct CDR3 sequences, roughly a quarter seen once. The sample consisted of blood, either unsorted or a sorted T cell fraction (not recorded which). These receptors were collected from a male donor with ankylosing spondylitis.

This rearrangement joins TRBV14 to TRBJ2-1; D is perhaps TRBD1 (5 bases). Per germline, CDR1 SGHDN and CDR2 FVKESK. Trimming cost V 1 base and J 9 bases, with 22 bases left between them. This CDR3 spans 17 amino acids. This CDR3 is CASSQGKGLGYLPEQFF. CDR3 in DNA: TGTGCCAGCAGCCAAGGGAAGGGGCTAGGTTACCTTCCTGAGCAGTTCTTC.

A single count supports this clonotype. The rearrangement links TRBV4-1 to TRBJ1-1; D ambiguous. The CDR3 spans 14 residues. The ends were cut back, 4 bases at V and 5 bases at J, with 14 bases in the middle. The V gene's germline CDR1 is MGHRA and CDR2 YSYEKL. In DNA form, the CDR3 reads TGCGCCAGCAGCCTCCTAAGTGGGGATACTGAAGCTTTCTTT. This translates into CASSLLSGDTEAFF.

For this clonotype: Sequence at one end of the junction differs from germline and may be a read error. The V and J genes are TRBV27 and TRBJ2-6; 11 bases match TRBD2. In germline, CDR1 is MNHEY, CDR2 SMNVEV (reference sequence). The CDR3 has 17 residues. The CDR3 spells CTSSPPSGRSGANVLTF. The CDR3 nucleotides read TGTACCAGCAGTCCACCTAGCGGGAGGTCTGGGGCCAACGTCCTGACTTTC. The whole variable domain, filled in from reference TRBV27 and TRBJ2-6, reads EAQVTQNPRYLITVTGKKLTVTCSQNMNHEYMSWYRQDPGLGLRQIYYSMNVEVTDKGDVPEGYKVSRKEKRNFPLILESPSPNQTSLYFCTSSPPSGRSGANVLTFGAGSRLTVL.

This chain uses TRBV2 with TRBJ2-2, with 8 positions matching TRBD2. CDR1 is SNHLY and CDR2 is FYNNEI in the germline V gene. The CDR3 consists of 15 residues. V was clipped by 6 bases and J by 6 bases; unmatched bases: 9. CDR3 protein: CASRRIGGDPGELFF. The CDR3 DNA reads as TGTGCCAGCAGGAGGATCGGGGGGGACCCCGGGGAGCTGTTTTTT.

The rearrangement links TRBV5-1 to TRBJ1-2; D may be TRBD1 (6 bases). This CDR3 has 13 residues. The ends were cut back, 0 bases at V and 6 bases at J, with 9 bases in the middle. Per the germline V gene, CDR1 is SGHRS and CDR2 is YFSETQ. The chain's CDR3 is CASSLARGDGYTF. CDR3 nucleotides: TGCGCCAGCAGCTTGGCCAGGGGCGATGGCTACACCTTC.

This chain connects TRBV3-1 to TRBJ2-4, with D possibly called TRBD1 or TRBD2 (6 bases each). The CDR3 has 14 amino acids. Trimming removed 0 bases at V and 11 bases at J, with 14 bases between. CDR1 LGHDT and CDR2 YNNKEL come from the germline V gene (reference sequence). The CDR3 nucleotides read TGTGCCAGCAGCCAAGACTGGAGGGGGAGAGTTCAGTACTTC. Protein product: CASSQDWRGRVQYF.

This chain connects TRBV5-1 to TRBJ2-3, with 10 nucleotides matching TRBD1. Germline CDR1 and CDR2: SGHRS and YFSETQ. The trim removed 4 bases at V and 6 bases at J, leaving 11 bases unmatched. This CDR3 spans 16 amino acids. CDR3 protein: CASSGPGQGNADTQYF. The CDR3 nucleotides are TGCGCCAGCAGCGGGCCGGGACAGGGGAACGCGGATACGCAGTATTTT.

This clonotype was picked up a small number of times. The chain has TRBV5-1 and TRBJ1-5, with D unclear. CDR1 and CDR2 from the germline V gene are SGHRS and YFSETQ. The CDR3 sequence is 15 residues long. V lost 0 bases to trimming and J lost 7 bases, with 14 bases between them. CDR3 DNA: TGCGCCAGCAGCTTGGGCGACTTGGGAGGGCAGCCCCAGCATTTT. This codes for CASSLGDLGGQPQHF.